The following is a T cell receptor (beta chain) sequence with its context. The length of the CDR3 is 13 residues. The V and J ends lost 6 bases and 4 bases respectively, with 14 bases between them. In germline, CDR1 is SGHNT, CDR2 YYREEE (reference sequence). This sample is drawn from a study of shared clonotypes between healthy human individuals. Produced via immunoSEQ multiplex PCR; TCRdb's table is partial and in-frame only. The table has some 1.4 million clones, roughly 96% seen once. The gene calls are TRBV5-4 and TRBJ2-7, with a weak D call TRBD2 (6 bases). The origin of this receptor is a man aged 25 to 40 in good health. The sample comprised naive CD4+ T cells sorted from blood. Documented subset: CD45RA+ positively selected. The CDR3 loop reads CASNPRDSYEQYF. The CDR3 DNA sequence: TGTGCCAGCAACCCCCGGGACTCATACGAGCAGTACTTC. Supplemented by reference TRBV5-4 and TRBJ2-7, the full variable domain reads ETGVTQSPTHLIKTRGQQVTLRCSSQSGHNTVSWYQQALGQGPQFIFQYYREEENGRGNFPPRFSGLQFPNYSSELNVNALELDDSALYLCASNPRDSYEQYFGPGTRLTVT.